The 25 T cell receptor beta chains in this list originate from one sample, sequenced in a study of patients and donors after allogeneic stem cell transplantation (dated by TCRdb to 2018 to 2020). Libraries were constructed by RT-PCR. Instrument used: NextSeq 550. TCRdb trimmed the raw reads at Q25, called clones with MiXCR and kept productive beta chains. Rows with one shared CDR3 protein collapse into an entry with the most common genes and DNA. Within this sample are around 240,000 distinct CDR3 sequences, with roughly 13% of them counted one time only. Of the sample, roughly 10% falls within the top ten clones. The sample consisted of blood, either unsorted or a sorted T cell fraction (not recorded which). These receptors all come from a human donor who was either an allogeneic HSCT recipient or a stem cell or donor lymphocyte infusion donor (not recorded which). It is not recorded whose cells these are; they may come from a transplant donor.

This clonotype was seen more than once but under ten times. CDR3 coding DNA: TGTGCCAGCAGCTGGGGCAGGACCCCTTCTAACTATGGCTACACCTTC. Translation: CASSWGRTPSNYGYTF. The chain combines TRBV7-2 with TRBJ1-2, with D possibly TRBD1 on 5 matching bases. Trimming shortened V by 4 bases and J by 0 bases, and 15 bases separated the two germline ends. The CDR3 totals 16 residues. CDR1 is SGHTA and CDR2 is FQGNSA in the germline V gene.

This clonotype appeared many times. The chain recombines TRBV3-1 with TRBJ1-1; D is perhaps TRBD1 (5 bases). Per germline, CDR1 LGHDT and CDR2 YNNKEL (reference sequence). The CDR3 extends over 13 amino acids. V was trimmed by 7 bases and J by 2 bases, leaving 11 bases between them. CDR3 region: CASKTGTNTEAFF. For the CDR3, the DNA is TGTGCCAGCAAGACCGGGACTAACACTGAAGCTTTCTTT.

The gene calls are TRBV6-2 or TRBV6-3 and TRBJ1-1, with D perhaps TRBD1 (6 bases). Trimming cost V 0 bases and J 4 bases, with 12 bases left between them. CDR3 length: 15 residues. In germline, CDR1 is MNHEY, CDR2 SVGEGT. The DNA of the CDR3 is TGTGCCAGCAGTTACTCGGGGGGCCTTAGCACTGAAGCTTTCTTT. It translates to CASSYSGGLSTEAFF.

This clonotype was seen at least ten times. The chain is built from TRBV20-1 and TRBJ2-2, with D maybe TRBD2 (7 bases). This CDR3 has 15 residues. Between the trimmed V and J ends, which lost 6 bases and 5 bases, there was a span of 19 bases. The V gene's germline CDR1 is DFQATT and CDR2 SNEGSKA (reference sequence). CDR3 coding DNA: TGCAGTGCCCACGCTGTCGGGGGGCGGACCGGGGAGCTGTTTTTT. Amino acids: CSAHAVGGRTGELFF.

This clonotype was observed a few times. The rearrangement uses TRBV24-1 and TRBJ2-3; 14 nucleotides match TRBD2. This CDR3 spans 15 amino acids. The ends lost 5 bases at V and 7 bases at J; junction bases unmatched: 4. Germline-derived CDR1 and CDR2 are KGHDR and SFDVKD. The CDR3 nucleotides read TGTGCCACCAGTGCCGGGACTAGCGGGAGAAATACGCAGTATTTT. Protein product: CATSAGTSGRNTQYF.

Concerning this clonotype: This may come from a read error, since a much larger clone is one base off. The chain is built from TRBV27 and TRBJ2-1, with 9 bases matching TRBD2. From germline, CDR1 is MNHEY and CDR2 SMNVEV (reference sequence). CDR3 size: 18 residues. In DNA, the CDR3 is TGTCCCAGCAGTTTATTTGCAGGGTCTAGCGGGACCTACAATGAGCAGTTCTTC. Its protein product is CPSSLFAGSSGTYNEQFF.

The chain recombines TRBV6-2 or TRBV6-3 with TRBJ2-7; possibly TRBD1 or TRBD2 for D (5 bases each). Trimming stripped 2 bases from V and 0 bases from J, with 20 bases between. Per germline, CDR1 MNHEY and CDR2 SVGEGT. The CDR3 runs to 18 residues. The CDR3 coding sequence is TGTGCCAGCAGTTACCCGGGGCCAGGGCAGAGGACCTCCTACGAGCAGTACTTC. Translation: CASSYPGPGQRTSYEQYF.

This clonotype was seen ten or more times. The chain joins TRBV6-5 to TRBJ1-1; D possibly corresponds to TRBD1 (6 bases). V lost 0 bases and J lost 5, with 16 bases in between. CDR1 and CDR2 (germline): MNHEY, SVGAGI. This CDR3 has 16 amino acids. CDR3 residues: CASSYSQQGSGTEAFF. CDR3 in DNA: TGTGCCAGCAGTTACTCGCAACAGGGCTCGGGTACTGAAGCTTTCTTT.

This clonotype was seen ten or more times. The rearrangement uses TRBV18 and TRBJ2-1, with 8 bases aligning to TRBD2. The germline gives CDR1 KGHSH, CDR2 LQKENI. V trimming: 0 bases; J trimming: 15 bases; junction bases outside the gene matches: 13. The CDR3 extends over 15 amino acids. The CDR3 coding sequence is TGTGCCAGCTCACCACCCCTCGGGGGGGCCCGCATTCCGTTCTTC. It encodes CASSPPLGGARIPFF.

Details on this clonotype: This may be a read error: a much more frequent sequence differs by one nucleotide. The V call is TRBV29-1, the J call TRBJ1-1, with D hard to call. The length of the CDR3 is 12 residues. The germline V gene has CDR1 SQVTM and CDR2 ANQGSEA. V lost 6 bases and J 7 bases, leaving 15 bases between the germline ends. The CDR3 is CSVEERAVEAFF. CDR3 nucleotide sequence: TGCAGCGTGGAGGAGCGGGCGGTTGAAGCTTTCTTT.

This clonotype has ten or more counts. V gene TRBV3-1 combines with J gene TRBJ1-6, with TRBD1 matching over 7 bases. The CDR3 runs to 14 residues. Germline loops: CDR1 LGHDT, CDR2 YNNKEL (reference sequence). J lost 9 bases, V lost 1 base, and 3 bases had no gene match. In nucleotides, the CDR3 is TGTGCCAGCAGCCAAGGACAGGGCGGTTCACCCCTCCACTTT. Encoded protein: CASSQGQGGSPLHF.

This clonotype was detected a few times. The J gene is TRBJ1-1, the V gene TRBV14; the match to TRBD1 covers 7 bases. The CDR3 contains 14 residues. Germline V gene data show CDR1 as SGHDN and CDR2 as FVKESK. V trimming: 1 base; J trimming: 4 bases; junction bases outside the gene matches: 3. CDR3 in amino acids: CASSQGAGGTEAFF. CDR3 in DNA: TGTGCCAGCAGCCAAGGGGCAGGGGGCACTGAAGCTTTCTTT.

The CDR3 DNA follows: TGTGCCAGCAGCCCGAACAGGGCTATGAACACTGAAGCTTTCTTT. Amino acid sequence: CASSPNRAMNTEAFF. The rearrangement links TRBV5-4 to TRBJ1-1, with D tentatively TRBD1 (6 bases). Trimming left V 4 bases short and J 0 bases short, with 13 bases between. The CDR3 covers 15 residues. Germline CDR1 and CDR2: SGHNT and YYREEE (reference sequence).

This clonotype has a count of ten or more. The chain combines TRBV7-2 with TRBJ1-4, with 8 positions matching TRBD1. V shed 0 bases, J shed 2 bases, and the junction held 11 bases outside the gene matches. CDR1 is SGHTA, CDR2 FQGNSA, per germline. The CDR3 is 19 residues long. CDR3 sequence: CASSLASRTGIFTNEKLFF. The CDR3 coding sequence is TGTGCCAGCAGCTTAGCGTCTCGGACAGGGATCTTCACTAATGAAAAACTGTTTTTT.

The rearrangement links TRBV4-3 to TRBJ1-2, with TRBD1 identical over 9 bases. CDR1 is LGHNA, CDR2 YSLEER, per germline. This CDR3 comprises 19 residues. V trimming: 0 bases; J trimming: 5 bases; junction bases outside the gene matches: 16. The CDR3 spells CASSQDVGTGTVIGYGYTF. CDR3 sequence (DNA): TGCGCCAGCAGCCAAGATGTAGGGACAGGGACTGTCATTGGTTATGGCTACACCTTC.

This chain joins TRBV7-8 and TRBJ2-1, with D perhaps TRBD2 (5 bases). This CDR3 comprises 16 residues. CDR1 SGHVS and CDR2 FQNEAQ come from the germline V gene. The V end was cut by 0 bases, the J end by 6 bases, with 15 bases between. The CDR3 DNA reads as TGTGCCAGCAGCTTAGCTTTGAGGGTTGGAGGCAATGAGCAGTTCTTC. This translates into CASSLALRVGGNEQFF.

This clonotype was counted between two and nine times. This sequence joins TRBV5-4 and TRBJ2-1; TRBD1 aligns across 7 bases. This CDR3 has 12 amino acids. In germline, CDR1 is SGHNT, CDR2 YYREEE (reference sequence). The CDR3 spells CVTGATYNEQFF. The CDR3 bases are TGTGTTACAGGGGCGACTTACAATGAGCAGTTCTTC.

There are a few counts of this clonotype. This rearrangement joins TRBV12-3 or TRBV12-4 to TRBJ2-3; D is perhaps TRBD2 (5 bases). V was shortened by 5 bases and J by 3 bases, with 12 bases between the two germline ends. The CDR3 spans 14 residues. The CDR3 coding sequence is TGTGCCAGCAGTCCCCCGGGAAGGACAGATACGCAGTATTTT. It is translated as CASSPPGRTDTQYF.

This clonotype was counted a few times. The chain recombines TRBV29-1 with TRBJ1-1, with D possibly being TRBD1 (6 bases). Germline CDR1 and CDR2: SQVTM and ANQGSEA. V dropped 6 bases and J dropped 5 bases, with 16 bases sitting between them. The CDR3 extends over 13 amino acids. The CDR3 sequence: CSVSMTRGTEAFF. The CDR3 coding sequence is TGCAGCGTATCAATGACCAGGGGAACTGAAGCTTTCTTT. Full variable domain (rest looked up from reference TRBV29-1 and TRBJ1-1): SAVISQKPSRDICQRGTSLTIQCQVDSQVTMMFWYRQQPGQSLTLIATANQGSEATYESGFVIDKFPISRPNLTFSTLTVSNMSPEDSSIYLCSVSMTRGTEAFFGQGTRLTVV.

This clonotype was counted a few times. The rearrangement joins TRBV6-2 or TRBV6-3 to TRBJ2-3; TRBD1 aligns across 8 bases. Germline V lookup: CDR1 MNHEY, CDR2 SVGEGT. V was clipped by 0 bases and J by 6 bases; unmatched bases: 8. The CDR3 extends over 16 amino acids. The CDR3, as DNA: TGTGCCAGCAGTTACTCCCGGGACAGGAGGTCGGATACGCAGTATTTT. Protein: CASSYSRDRRSDTQYF.

This clonotype was observed a few times. The rearrangement links TRBV20-1 to TRBJ2-3, with 11 nucleotides matching TRBD2. J was trimmed by 6 bases and V by 5 bases; bases with no gene match: 16. Germline V gene sequence: CDR1 DFQATT, CDR2 SNEGSKA (reference sequence). CDR3 size: 17 residues. CDR3 amino acids: CSASTGFSGGASDTQYF. As DNA, the CDR3 is TGCAGTGCTTCGACAGGCTTTAGCGGGGGGGCATCCGATACGCAGTATTTT.

This clonotype was detected a few times. The rearrangement uses TRBV20-1 and TRBJ2-3; unclear D gene. The V and J ends lost 0 bases and 7 bases respectively, with 14 bases between them. CDR1 and CDR2 from the germline V gene are DFQATT and SNEGSKA (reference sequence). The CDR3 totals 14 residues. As DNA, the CDR3 is TGCAGTGCTAGAGATGTGCTAGTCTCCTATACGCAGTATTTT. This translates into CSARDVLVSYTQYF.

In its sample, this clonotype was seen many times. The chain joins TRBV20-1 to TRBJ2-3, with TRBD2 as a possible D gene (5 bases). The V gene lost 3 bases and the J gene lost 0 bases, with 13 bases spanning the gap. From germline, CDR1 is DFQATT and CDR2 SNEGSKA (reference sequence). The CDR3 totals 15 residues. CDR3 bases: TGCAGTGCTAGGTCTTTCCGGGGTAGCACAGATACGCAGTATTTT. Translation gives CSARSFRGSTDTQYF.

This clonotype was found a few times. The chain links TRBV4-2 to TRBJ2-5, with TRBD1 as a possible D gene (5 bases). Trimming pared 4 bases from V and 5 bases from J, leaving 11 bases between. CDR1 LGHNA and CDR2 YNFKEQ come from the germline V gene. The CDR3 sequence is 13 residues long. As DNA, the CDR3 is TGTGCCAGCAGCCGGACAATTCCGGAGACCCAGTACTTC. Encoded protein: CASSRTIPETQYF.

This clonotype showed up just a few times. The J gene is TRBJ1-1, the V gene TRBV29-1, with D hard to call. The CDR3 spans 11 residues. V shed 2 bases and J shed 6 bases, with 7 bases lying between them. Germline V gene lookup returns CDR1 SQVTM and CDR2 ANQGSEA. As DNA, the CDR3 is TGCAGCGTTGAATGGATGGCTGAAGCTTTCTTT. The encoded protein is CSVEWMAEAFF.